This T cell receptor beta chain was obtained from a study of beta chain features in type 1 diabetes listed by TCRdb under 2018. At the level of the whole study: Mean age, gender distribution, total cell number and subset yield did not differ between patients and healthy donors. A total of 107,917,701 sorted cells were examined across all samples, and the number of cells per subset was strongly correlated with RNA yield. The study compared the TCRB repertoires of sorted circulating CD4+ T cell subsets in recently diagnosed type 1 diabetes patients with those in matched healthy donors. Regulatory and stem cell-like memory subsets were obtained from only 8 patients and roughly eight healthy donors, while naive and central memory subsets were obtained from all 30 or so donors.

Concerning this clone: Its antigen is still unknown. No base quality values were provided; no much bigger clone lies one nucleotide off.

The full study reports these points: Sequencing cDNA rather than genomic DNA could over-represent highly expressing activated cells, although activation and CD3 levels did not differ between groups. Naive, central memory and regulatory TCRB repertoires appeared to be more alike among patients than among healthy donors. Shorter templates might have been favored by PCR, but patient and control samples were amplified and corrected together, so both groups would have been affected equally by any skew. A moderate but significant shortening of TCRB CDR3 length was observed in type 1 diabetes patients in all four CD4+ subsets. HLA sub-analyses involved small numbers of individuals, so any influence of HLA type on TCRB rearrangement remained unresolved. Fewer insertions and more nucleotide deletions at VDJ recombination sites were observed in patients with type 1 diabetes, implying thymic rearrangement abnormalities.

V trim: 4 bases; J trim: 8 bases; unmatched bases: 14. CDR1 and CDR2 are read off the germline V gene as SGDLS and YYNGEE. The CDR3 measures 15 amino acids from cysteine to phenylalanine. This entry keeps only the CDR3 DNA: 45 bases, framed from base 1. A single peripheral blood draw of 95 to 150 mL on average was collected from each donor into heparinised tubes. Naive, central memory, regulatory and stem cell-like memory CD4+ T cells were sorted on a BD FACSAria II using a panel including CD45RO, CCR7, CD25, CD127, CD95 and CD27. Every sorted population had a purity above 95%. Right away, PBMCs were isolated by Lymphoprep density gradient centrifugation and were stained directly, with no culture step. So that batch effects would be minimized, each experiment stained and sorted samples in pairs, pairing one healthy donor with one patient. The entire amount of isolated RNA was reverse transcribed using the High Capacity cDNA Reverse Transcription Kit, so the sequenced TCRB transcripts were expressed ones. Naive, central memory and regulatory T cell samples underwent deep immunoSEQ sequencing, averaging around 3.6 million total reads per sample. After sorted cells were lysed in RLT buffer, RNA was extracted with DNase-treated RNeasy Micro or Mini kits, with the choice depending on cell number. To prevent cross-contamination, every cell subset was processed on its own, while patient and healthy donor samples were processed together. TCRB sequences were amplified from cDNA with the immunoSEQ multiplex PCR, producing 87-bp fragments spanning the CDR3 region. Sequencing of the amplicons was performed on the Illumina HiSeq platform. The paper's data handling went like this. Synthetic template baselines were used to correct PCR bias computationally, reads within Hamming distance 2 were collapsed, and singletons that could not be merged were discarded. Reads were aligned against IMGT so that V, D and J genes, CDR3 length and insertions or deletions at six rearrangement sites could be assigned. Clonotype counts were normalized to sorted cell number within each subset before computing true diversity and Gini coefficients with the tcR R package. The overlap coefficient, calculated on TCRB nucleotide sequences, was used to measure repertoire sharing. Out-of-frame TCRB sequences from naive cells were analyzed to stand in for the pre-selection repertoire. Not all clones reach the TCRdb copy of this immuneACCESS table, which keeps in-frame sequences only. Checked studies attribute under half of the gap to unresolved V genes and leave the rest unexplained. The V and J calls and clone size were taken over from that table, and D and trimming were inferred from the DNA. The sample records 330,000 or so clones, over 10% of which are singletons. The top ten clonotypes cover approximately 0.01% of the sample.

Material for sequencing was naive CD4+ T cells from blood. What the cell subset or site label conveys for this sample: true naive CD4+ T cells. The TCR comes from a woman under 30 with type 1 diabetes. The chain couples TRBV9 to TRBJ1-2, with 7 junctional bases fitting TRBD1. Read as DNA, the sequence is TGTGCCAGCAGCACCCGACAGGGTCCGGTGCGGGGCTACACCTTC. Its protein reads: CASSTRQGPVRGYTF.